The 8 T cell receptor beta chains below were found in one sample sequenced in a study of naive and memory T cell subsets. An oligonucleotide containing a UMI was ligated to the 3' end of TCR cDNA. The SP2 primer and nested alpha and beta constant region primers amplified ligated cDNA in four rounds. TCRdb processed the 5' RACE reads anew with MiXCR; each CDR3 protein has one entry. The table lists more than 50,000 distinct CDR3 sequences, under 8.5% of them singletons. The source of these receptors is a male donor in good health.

This clonotype was counted ten times or more. V is TRBV27 and J is TRBJ2-7; 7 bases match TRBD1. There are 15 residues in the CDR3. From germline, CDR1 is MNHEY and CDR2 SMNVEV (reference sequence). J was trimmed by 0 bases and V by 6 bases; bases with no gene match: 8. CDR3 DNA: TGTGCCAGCAGCCCCTGGACAGGTGACTCCTACGAGCAGTACTTC. Translating gives CASSPWTGDSYEQYF.

The chain combines TRBV9 with TRBJ1-2; D is ambiguous. Germline lookup yields CDR1 SGDLS and CDR2 YYNGEE. The CDR3 sequence is 15 residues long. The ends were cut back, 0 bases at V and 7 bases at J, with 16 bases in the middle. The CDR3 protein is CASSVDRRATRGYTF. The CDR3 bases are TGTGCCAGCAGCGTAGATCGGAGGGCCACCCGTGGCTACACCTTC. Variable domain in full (rest from reference TRBV9 and TRBJ1-2): DSGVTQTPKHLITATGQRVTLRCSPRSGDLSVYWYQQSLDQGLQFLIQYYNGEERAKGNILERFSAQQFPDLHSELNLSSLELGDSALYFCASSVDRRATRGYTFGSGTRLTVV.

This clonotype was counted between two and nine times. The J gene is TRBJ2-7, the V gene TRBV4-1, with TRBD2 matching over 7 bases. Germline V gives CDR1 MGHRA, CDR2 YSYEKL. The CDR3 spans 19 residues. With 3 bases clipped from V and 0 bases from J, the junction kept 17 bases outside the gene matches. CDR3 bases: TGCGCCAGCAGCCACTCATCTATGGGGGTAAGCGGGAACTCCTACGAGCAGTACTTC. Protein: CASSHSSMGVSGNSYEQYF.

This clonotype was counted at least ten times. This chain connects TRBV11-2 to TRBJ2-1, with 7 bases lining up with TRBD2. Per the germline V gene, CDR1 is SGHAT and CDR2 is FQNNGV. The CDR3 extends over 16 amino acids. V lost 0 bases, J lost 3 bases, and 5 bases stayed unmatched. CDR3 residues: CASSLDVGGYYNEQFF. CDR3 coding DNA: TGTGCCAGCAGCTTAGATGTGGGAGGGTACTACAATGAGCAGTTCTTC. The full variable domain, in which reference TRBV11-2 and TRBJ2-1 provide the parts outside the CDR3, is EAGVAQSPRYKIIEKRQSVAFWCNPISGHATLYWYQQILGQGPKLLIQFQNNGVVDDSQLPKDRFSAERLKGVDSTLKIQPAKLEDSAVYLCASSLDVGGYYNEQFFGPGTRLTVL.

The chain has TRBV15 and TRBJ2-1, with unresolved D. Trimming removed 0 bases from V and 10 bases from J, with 4 bases in between. This CDR3 region has 11 residues. Germline V gives CDR1 LNHNV, CDR2 YYDKDF (reference sequence). The CDR3 region has the DNA TGTGCCACCAGCAGAGATTACGAGCAGTTCTTC. Translating it yields CATSRDYEQFF.

This clonotype was picked up many times. The genes are TRBV6-5 and TRBJ2-1; 7 nucleotides agree with TRBD2. From germline, CDR1 is MNHEY and CDR2 SVGAGI. V lost 6 bases and J lost 8; bases outside the gene matches: 13. This CDR3 has 15 amino acids. The chain's CDR3 is CASSRLGREFDEQFF. The CDR3 DNA is TGTGCCAGCAGCCGCCTTGGGCGGGAGTTTGATGAGCAGTTCTTC.

The table lists this clonotype with a few counts. The chain couples TRBV14 to TRBJ1-1; maybe TRBD1 (5 bases). Germline values: CDR1 SGHDN, CDR2 FVKESK. The CDR3 runs to 15 residues. With 4 bases removed from V and 0 bases from J, the gap between germline ends came to 12 bases. CDR3 nucleotides: TGTGCCAGCAGCCTACTAGGGGTGATGAACACTGAAGCTTTCTTT. It encodes CASSLLGVMNTEAFF.

This clonotype was detected a few times. The chain joins TRBV12-3 or TRBV12-4 to TRBJ2-1; TRBD2 matches 9 bases. The CDR3 length is 16 residues. V dropped 3 bases and J dropped 7; count of bases not matched to a gene: 10. The CDR3 region has the DNA TGTGCCAGCAGTTTGTTGTCGGCGGGGGGGAAGAATGAGCAGTTCTTC. Protein product: CASSLLSAGGKNEQFF.